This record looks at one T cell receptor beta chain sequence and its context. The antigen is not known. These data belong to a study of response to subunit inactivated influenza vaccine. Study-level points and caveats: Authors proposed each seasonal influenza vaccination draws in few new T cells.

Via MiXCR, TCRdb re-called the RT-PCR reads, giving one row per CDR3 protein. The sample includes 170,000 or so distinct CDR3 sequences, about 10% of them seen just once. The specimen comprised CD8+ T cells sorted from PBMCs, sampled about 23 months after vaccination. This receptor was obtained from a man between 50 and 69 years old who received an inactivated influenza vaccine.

CDR3 nucleotides: TGTGCCAGCAGTTTCAACCCACAGGCGCTCCATGACACTGAAGCTTTCTTT. It yields the protein CASSFNPQALHDTEAFF. The rearrangement links TRBV28 to TRBJ1-1, with a tentative D call TRBD1 (5 bases). Germline lookup yields CDR1 MDHEN and CDR2 SYDVKM. The CDR3 length is 17 residues. V lost 3 bases, J lost 3 bases, and 20 bases lay in between.